Below are 18 T cell receptor beta chains sequenced from a single sample in a study of T cell repertoires in cytomegalovirus infection (dated by TCRdb to 2018 to 2020). The sequencer was an Illumina HiSeq 1500. TCRdb trimmed the raw reads at Q25, called clones with MiXCR and kept productive beta chains. Duplicate CDR3 protein sequences are folded into a single record with the most common DNA and genes. The sample table contains 500,000 or so distinct CDR3 sequences; only one count was recorded for approximately 15% of them. About 24% of the sample lies in the top ten. Sequencing was done on a sample of CD8+ T cells from PBMCs. These receptors came from a human donor in good health (CMV status not recorded). Some clones in this sample may be carry-over from other donors' samples.

The genes are TRBV5-6 and TRBJ2-1; D possibly corresponds to TRBD2 (6 bases). The CDR3 has 13 amino acids. Germline values: CDR1 SGHDT, CDR2 YYEEEE. Trimming cost V 4 bases and J 10 bases, with 15 bases left between them. The CDR3 here is CASSVGTAWEQFF. As DNA, the CDR3 is TGTGCCAGCAGCGTCGGGACTGCCTGGGAGCAGTTCTTC. The entire variable domain, with the rest obtained from reference TRBV5-6 and TRBJ2-1, is as follows: DAGVTQSPTHLIKTRGQQVTLRCSPKSGHDTVSWYQQALGQGPQFIFQYYEEEERQRGNFPDRFSGHQFPNYSSELNVNALLLGDSALYLCASSVGTAWEQFFGPGTRLTVL.

The rearrangement joins TRBV6-1 to TRBJ1-1, with 9 bases lining up with TRBD1. The CDR3 is made up of 15 amino acids. The V gene end was trimmed by 5 bases and the J gene end by 11 bases; junction bases not matched to a gene: 15. CDR1 is MNHNS, CDR2 SASEGT, per germline. The CDR3 region has the DNA TGTGCCAGCAGTAAAACAGGGGGCAACAATTACCTGGCTTTCTTT. Amino acid sequence: CASSKTGGNNYLAFF.

This clonotype has a count of ten or more. Here the CDR3 reads CASSYGITDTQYF. CDR3 in DNA: TGTGCCAGCAGTTACGGAATTACAGATACGCAGTATTTT. The J gene is TRBJ2-3, the V gene TRBV6-5; D gene ambiguous. Germline lookup yields CDR1 MNHEY and CDR2 SVGAGI. V was cut by 2 bases and J by 3 bases, with 6 bases left in between. This CDR3 spans 13 amino acids.

J is TRBJ1-1 and V is TRBV6-5; 8 positions match TRBD1. Germline V gene data show CDR1 as MNHEY and CDR2 as SVGAGI. The junction had 7 bases not matched to a gene; V was cut back by 2 bases and J by 8 bases. The CDR3 consists of 14 residues. CDR3 amino acids: CASSYGGQVAEAFF. CDR3 sequence (DNA): TGTGCCAGCAGTTACGGGGGACAGGTTGCCGAAGCTTTCTTT.

The J gene is TRBJ2-5, the V gene TRBV2; the match to TRBD1 covers 9 bases. The CDR3 is made up of 15 amino acids. CDR1 is SNHLY and CDR2 is FYNNEI in the germline V gene. V shed 5 bases and J 2 bases; nucleotides not matched to a gene: 6. The DNA of the CDR3 is TGTGCCAGCAGTCCAGGACAGGGGACACAAGAGACCCAGTACTTC. It specifies CASSPGQGTQETQYF.

The V and J genes are TRBV13 and TRBJ2-1; possibly TRBD1 or TRBD2 for D (6 bases each). The V end was cut by 3 bases, the J end by 3 bases, with 12 bases between. The CDR3 runs to 15 residues. CDR1 PRHDT and CDR2 FYEKMQ come from the germline V gene (reference sequence). The CDR3 is CASSLGAGRYNEQFF. CDR3 bases: TGTGCCAGCAGCTTGGGGGCGGGACGCTACAATGAGCAGTTCTTC.

This clonotype was recorded at least ten times. The rearrangement uses TRBV7-9 and TRBJ2-1, with 9 nucleotides matching TRBD2. The germline V gene encodes CDR1 SEHNR and CDR2 FQNEAQ (reference sequence). Trimming cost V 6 bases and J 6 bases; bases outside gene matches: 6. The CDR3 consists of 14 residues. The CDR3 DNA follows: TGTGCCAGCAGGGCTAGCGGGACGTTCAATGAGCAGTTCTTC. This sequence encodes CASRASGTFNEQFF.

In its sample, this clonotype was seen many times. The chain uses TRBV11-2 and TRBJ2-7, with 7 bases lining up with TRBD1. V lost 4 bases and J lost 6; bases outside the gene matches: 24. The CDR3 consists of 19 residues. CDR1 and CDR2 (germline): SGHAT, FQNNGV. CDR3 DNA sequence: TGTGCCAGCAGCTCCTGGCACCCTCAGGGGGAGCATCCTCTCTCCGAGCAGTACTTC. Encoded protein: CASSSWHPQGEHPLSEQYF.

V and J are TRBV4-1 and TRBJ1-1; D is unclear. Trimming stripped 2 bases from V and 1 base from J, with 11 bases between. The CDR3 contains 15 residues. Germline-derived CDR1 and CDR2 are MGHRA and YSYEKL. Here the CDR3 reads CASSQSRGANTEAFF. The CDR3 DNA reads as TGCGCCAGCAGCCAATCGCGGGGAGCGAACACTGAAGCTTTCTTT.

This rearrangement joins TRBV30 to TRBJ2-5; TRBD1 matches at 9 bases. With 3 bases clipped from V and 5 bases from J, the junction kept 16 bases outside the gene matches. The germline gives CDR1 GTSNPN, CDR2 SVGIG (reference sequence). CDR3 length: 17 amino acids. As DNA, the CDR3 is TGTGCCTGGAGGACCGGACAGGGGCTACGTTCGATTGAGACCCAGTACTTC. Translating gives CAWRTGQGLRSIETQYF. The whole variable domain, filled in from reference TRBV30 and TRBJ2-5, reads SQTIHQWPATLVQPVGSPLSLECTVEGTSNPNLYWYRQAAGRGLQLLFYSVGIGQISSEVPQNLSASRPQDRQFILSSKKLLLSDSGFYLCAWRTGQGLRSIETQYFGPGTRLLVL.

This clonotype was seen more than once but under ten times. This chain uses TRBV12-3 or TRBV12-4 with TRBJ2-7, with TRBD2 matching over 7 bases. V was clipped by 3 bases and J by 0 bases; unmatched bases: 11. The CDR3 extends over 17 amino acids. The CDR3 DNA is TGTGCCAGCAGTTTGTCGAGCGGGGCATTACACTCCTACGAGCAGTACTTC. It codes for CASSLSSGALHSYEQYF.

This chain uses TRBV10-3 with TRBJ1-5; weak D call: TRBD1 (6 bases). Germline values: CDR1 ENHRY, CDR2 SYGVKD. The germline V and J ends were trimmed by 10 bases and 7 bases, with 20 bases remaining between them. The CDR3 sequence is 14 residues long. In DNA, the CDR3 is TGTGCCACAAGTCCGGGGGCTCTAGGGCAGCCCCAGCATTTT. This sequence encodes CATSPGALGQPQHF.

The chain combines TRBV5-5 with TRBJ1-1; D perhaps matches TRBD1 (6 bases). Germline V lookup: CDR1 SGHKS, CDR2 YYEKEE (reference sequence). This CDR3 comprises 14 residues. The V end lost 3 bases, the J end lost 1 base, and 10 bases lay between the germline ends. CDR3 sequence reads: CASSWGGQNTEAFF. The CDR3 DNA reads TGTGCCAGCAGCTGGGGGGGGCAGAACACTGAAGCTTTCTTT.

The V gene is TRBV14, the J gene TRBJ2-7, with TRBD1 identical over 9 bases. V gave up 4 bases and J gave up 5 bases; unmatched junction bases: 6. In germline, CDR1 is SGHDN, CDR2 FVKESK. This CDR3 contains 14 residues. In DNA, the CDR3 is TGTGCCAGCAGCCCGCTCGGGACAGGGAACGAGCAGTACTTC. It is translated as CASSPLGTGNEQYF.

The chain recombines TRBV20-1 with TRBJ1-5; D remains ambiguous. The CDR3 has 14 amino acids. With 6 bases removed from V and 3 bases from J, the gap between germline ends came to 15 bases. CDR1 and CDR2 from the germline V gene are DFQATT and SNEGSKA (reference sequence). DNA for the CDR3: TGCAGTGCCCCAGTTGACACTTCCAATCAGCCCCAGCATTTT. Protein product: CSAPVDTSNQPQHF.

This clonotype was observed at least ten times. This sequence joins TRBV7-8 and TRBJ1-1; the match to TRBD1 covers 9 bases. The CDR3 totals 16 residues. The germline V gene encodes CDR1 SGHVS and CDR2 FQNEAQ. The ends lost 5 bases at V and 0 bases at J; junction bases unmatched: 7. The CDR3 nucleotides are TGTGCCAGCAGCCGGGACAGGGTCGGAGTGAACACTGAAGCTTTCTTT. Residues: CASSRDRVGVNTEAFF.

In its sample, this clonotype was seen many times. The chain is built from TRBV6-6 and TRBJ2-5; TRBD2 aligns across 11 bases. The germline gives CDR1 MNHNY, CDR2 SVGAGI (reference sequence). This CDR3 is built from 17 residues. With V trimmed by 6 bases and J by 2 bases, 11 bases remained unmatched. The chain's CDR3 is CASRPRGTSGSQETQYF. CDR3 sequence (DNA): TGTGCCAGCAGACCCCGTGGGACTAGCGGTTCTCAAGAGACCCAGTACTTC.

This clonotype was seen a handful of times. The chain joins TRBV7-9 to TRBJ2-1; D gene ambiguous. Germline CDR1 SEHNR, CDR2 FQNEAQ (reference sequence). CDR3 length: 13 amino acids. V lost 5 bases and J 3 bases, leaving 8 bases between the germline ends. The CDR3 loop is CASSREFYNEQFF. The CDR3 DNA reads TGTGCCAGCAGCCGAGAGTTCTACAATGAGCAGTTCTTC.